This T cell receptor beta chain was identified during a study of blood T cell repertoires in COVID-19. The overall study: Acute and convalescent COVID-19 samples came from the United States, Italy and Spain. Nucleic acid was either cDNA or gDNA, and it came from T cells, B-cell-depleted T cells, or PBMCs.

Per the original data handling: Reference gene primers were amplified, and this amplification served to estimate nucleated cell counts. Generated by immunoSEQ multiplex PCR, the TCRdb table keeps only in-frame clones and is missing some. From that table come the V and J calls and clone size; the DNA was used to work out D and trimming. This repertoire shows over 75,000 clones, 82% found once; its top ten account for under 11%. Germline values: CDR1 KGHSH, CDR2 LQKENI. The V end was cut by 2 bases, the J end by 6 bases, with 16 bases between. The CDR3 totals 15 residues. The clonotype comes from a man in his 70s with acute or convalescent COVID-19. The V call is TRBV18, the J call TRBJ1-2; TRBD1 might be the D (5 bases). Sequencing was performed on peripheral blood. The CDR3 DNA is TGTGCCAGCTCACCATTGAATATAGGGGATGATGGCTACACCTTC. Translated, it gives CASSPLNIGDDGYTF.